This is a list of T cell receptor beta chains from one sample in a study of blood T cell repertoires in COVID-19. The table came from immunoSEQ multiplex PCR; TCRdb's copy has only in-frame clones and leaves some out. The repertoire holds around 35,000 clones, with about nine tenths as singletons. The sequencing sample was made of peripheral blood. All receptors come from a human donor in a cohort sampled during active COVID-19. Each CDR3 is given with its conserved first and last residue. Fields, in order: CDR3 protein, CDR3 DNA, clone size, V gene, D gene, J gene. D genes are given only for firm matches. Clone size is shown for a subset of rows, as once, few, many or a class of expanded clone.

CASSQLSVAYNERFF TGTGCCAGCAGCCAACTAAGCGTTGCTTACAATGAGCGGTTCTTC . TRBV7-2 . TRBJ2-1
CASSRDSSNYGYTF TGTGCCAGCAGCCGGGACTCCAGTAACTATGGCTACACCTTC . TRBV7-9 . TRBJ1-2
CASSHGTSGYYEQYF TGTGCCAGCAGCCATGGGACTAGCGGCTACTACGAGCAGTACTTC . TRBV7-2 TRBD2 TRBJ2-7
CASSYSRTAPSYEQYF TGTGCCAGCAGTTACTCACGGACAGCTCCCTCCTACGAGCAGTACTTC . TRBV6-5 . TRBJ2-7
CASSPMNRRGTDTQYF TGTGCCAGCAGCCCCATGAACAGAAGGGGAACAGATACGCAGTATTTT . TRBV6-6 . TRBJ2-3
CASKIGSSTDTQYF TGTGCCAGTAAGATCGGGAGCTCCACAGATACGCAGTATTTT few TRBV19 . TRBJ2-3
CASSTLAGSTEAFF TGTGCCAGTAGTACTCTGGCGGGGAGCACTGAAGCTTTCTTT . TRBV19 . TRBJ1-1
CASSLVGGSPLHF TGCGCCAGCAGCTTGGTAGGGGGTTCACCCCTCCACTTT . TRBV5-1 . TRBJ1-6
CASSLRDSVSYEQYF TGTGCCAGCAGTTTACGGGACAGCGTATCCTACGAGCAGTACTTC . TRBV28 TRBD1 TRBJ2-7
CASSQGLAYTDTQYF TGTGCCAGCAGCCAAGGACTAGCGTATACAGATACGCAGTATTTT . TRBV7-2 TRBD2 TRBJ2-3
CASSLGEGGTTYEQYF TGTGCCAGCAGCTTAGGTGAGGGAGGGACTACCTACGAGCAGTACTTC . TRBV7-2 TRBD2 TRBJ2-7
CAGRGGRQETQYF TGTGCCGGGAGGGGGGGCCGACAAGAGACCCAGTACTTC . TRBV7-4 . TRBJ2-5
CASSQYGTSGFQETQYF TGTGCCAGCAGTCAATATGGGACTAGCGGCTTTCAAGAGACCCAGTACTTC . TRBV6-2/TRBV6-3 TRBD2 TRBJ2-5
CASRQGGPWDTQYF TGCGCCAGCAGGCAGGGAGGCCCCTGGGATACGCAGTATTTT . TRBV5-1 . TRBJ2-3
CASSPRQGAGELFF TGTGCCAGCAGCCCCCGACAGGGGGCCGGGGAGCTGTTTTTT . TRBV11-2 TRBD1 TRBJ2-2
CASRAGVWTEAFF TGTGCCAGCAGAGCAGGGGTCTGGACTGAAGCTTTCTTT . TRBV6-5 . TRBJ1-1
CASSLVGAVSSYEQYF TGCGCCAGCAGCTTAGTAGGCGCGGTAAGCTCCTACGAGCAGTACTTC . TRBV5-1 . TRBJ2-7
CASRRLAGGGNEQFF TGCGCCAGCAGGCGACTAGCGGGGGGAGGCAATGAGCAGTTCTTC once TRBV5-1 TRBD2 TRBJ2-1
CASSQDGRDEQYF TGTGCCAGCAGCCAAGATGGGAGGGACGAGCAGTACTTC . TRBV3-1/TRBV3-2 TRBD2 TRBJ2-7
CATSDPTSGSSYNEQFF TGTGCCACCAGTGATCCGACTAGCGGGAGTTCCTACAATGAGCAGTTCTTC once TRBV24-1 TRBD2 TRBJ2-1
CASNAGTGLYEQYF TGTGCCAGCAATGCCGGGACAGGGTTGTACGAGCAGTACTTC . TRBV6-5 TRBD1 TRBJ2-7
CASSTTGTSVKQYF TGTGCCAGTAGTACCACCGGGACTAGTGTTAAGCAGTACTTC . TRBV19 TRBD2 TRBJ2-7
CATRTGSNEKLFF TGTGCCACGCGGACAGGATCTAATGAAAAACTGTTTTTT . TRBV10-3 TRBD1 TRBJ1-4
CASSKANMGRPQHF TGTGCCAGCAGCAAAGCGAACATGGGGCGACCCCAGCATTTT few TRBV21-1 . TRBJ1-5
CASSTTGMGNTEAFF TGTGCCAGTAGTACAACAGGGATGGGGAACACTGAAGCTTTCTTT once TRBV19 . TRBJ1-1
CASSTSELAGVNEQFF TGTGCCAGTAGTACGTCCGAACTAGCGGGAGTAAATGAGCAGTTCTTC . TRBV19 TRBD2 TRBJ2-1
CASSLAGGHEQYF TGTGCCAGCAGTCTAGCGGGAGGCCACGAGCAGTACTTC . TRBV9 TRBD2 TRBJ2-7
CSVLDRGGSTEAFF TGCAGCGTTTTGGACAGGGGAGGGAGCACTGAAGCTTTCTTT once TRBV29-1 TRBD1 TRBJ1-1
CASSLGAGDYGYTF TGTGCCAGCAGCTTAGGAGCAGGGGACTATGGCTACACCTTC few TRBV7-9 . TRBJ1-2
CASTLTSTTTYEQYF TGTGCCAGCACCTTGACTAGCACGACTACCTACGAGCAGTACTTC . TRBV6-5 TRBD2 TRBJ2-7
CAWSVGRGTGELFF TGTGCCTGGAGTGTAGGGAGGGGCACCGGGGAGCTGTTTTTT few TRBV30 TRBD2 TRBJ2-2
CASTDRAKNIQYF TGTGCCAGTACGGACAGAGCCAAAAACATTCAGTACTTC . TRBV19 . TRBJ2-4
CASSAVDSILGGGYTF TGTGCCAGCAGCGCGGTGGACAGCATTTTAGGGGGCGGCTACACCTTC . TRBV5-6 TRBD1 TRBJ1-2
CASSRSWDTYNEQFF TGTGCCAGCAGCCGTTCTTGGGACACCTACAATGAGCAGTTCTTC . TRBV7-7 . TRBJ2-1
CAAGTSGYNEQFF TGTGCTGCCGGGACTAGCGGTTACAATGAGCAGTTCTTC . TRBV19 TRBD2 TRBJ2-1
CASSQARGGYEQYF TGCGCCAGCAGCCAAGCTCGGGGTGGCTACGAGCAGTACTTC . TRBV4-1 . TRBJ2-7
CASSVSSGTFYEQYF TGTGCCAGCAGCGTATCAAGCGGGACGTTCTACGAGCAGTACTTC once TRBV9 TRBD2 TRBJ2-7
CASSPPSGRGNTEAFF TGTGCCAGCTCGCCCCCTTCCGGCCGAGGGAACACTGAAGCTTTCTTT . TRBV18 . TRBJ1-1
CASSLTGGGNEKLFF TGCGCCAGCAGCCTAACAGGGGGTGGAAATGAAAAACTGTTTTTT . TRBV4-1 TRBD1 TRBJ1-4
CASSLPGQGDGTQYF TGCGCCAGCAGCCTTCCTGGGCAGGGGGACGGGACCCAGTACTTC . TRBV4-1 TRBD1 TRBJ2-5
CASSLGTGGDAGEKLFF TGTGCCAGCAGCTTAGGGACAGGGGGAGATGCAGGAGAAAAACTGTTTTTT . TRBV7-6 TRBD1 TRBJ1-4
CASSWDRPNTEAFF TGTGCCAGCAGTTGGGACAGGCCGAACACTGAAGCTTTCTTT once TRBV5-5 TRBD1 TRBJ1-1
CASSLVGGTNYGYTF TGCGCCAGCAGCTTGGTCGGAGGGACTAACTATGGCTACACCTTC . TRBV5-1 . TRBJ1-2
CASSSGGNGNTEAFF TGTGCCAGCAGTTCAGGAGGGAATGGGAACACTGAAGCTTTCTTT . TRBV6-2/TRBV6-3 . TRBJ1-1
CASSPFEGVSGNTIYF TGTGCCAGCTCACCCTTTGAGGGAGTCTCTGGAAACACCATATATTTT . TRBV18 . TRBJ1-3